This section outlines one T cell receptor beta chain sequence together with its context. This receptor's antigen is unknown. No qualities accompany the bases; no much larger clone lies one base away. The data were obtained in a study of high-grade serous ovarian cancer treatment subgroups (dated by TCRdb to about 2021). With respect to the entire study: Sequencing yielded a mean of 14,192 reads and approximately 7,000 unique TCR beta rearrangements per sample. Under a laparoscopic triage algorithm, patients with high-grade serous ovarian cancer were grouped by complete gross resection or by neoadjuvant chemotherapy response, and the study profiled the TCR beta repertoires of these patients. Of the 30 or so patients in the cohort, approximately 10 had no residual disease after primary surgery (R0), approximately 10 were excellent NACT responders, and approximately 10 were poor NACT responders. One primary tumor sample and two metastatic tumor samples were collected from each patient, for a total of some 88 samples.

On the study overall, not on this receptor specifically: Bulk tumor TCR sequencing lacked spatial information, limiting insight into HGSC tumor complexity and diversity. The TCR repertoire analyses centered on CDR3, and CDR1 and CDR2 were not analyzed. Repertoire similarity between tumors of the same patient ranged about 0.11 to 0.79, whereas almost no similarity was seen between different patients. TCR clonal relatedness was found to be positively correlated with neoantigen level and, by trend, with copy number variation and mutation load derived from whole-genome sequencing.

The roughly 90 tumor samples were subjected to high-throughput TCR profiling using ImmunoSEQ. Per the original workflow: Repertoire diversity metrics included richness (unique productive sequences), clonality, evenness and relatedness; Bhattacharyya coefficient assessed similarity between samples. A sensitivity analysis excluded TCRs with fewer than two reads and gave consistent conclusions. The table was pulled from immuneACCESS by TCRdb, which kept in-frame rearrangements only. Such tables lose some clones; where checked, under half of the loss comes from unresolved V genes, and the rest has no known cause. V and J calls plus clone size are reproduced from that table; the DNA served to infer D and trimming. This sample lists 30,000 to 40,000 clones; approximately 80% were detected once. The top ten constitute about 3% of the sample. Tumor samples were collected prior to definitive surgery or chemotherapy. The MD Anderson Biospecimen Extraction Resource handled genomic DNA extraction, while the MD Anderson Cancer Genomics Laboratory carried out the TCR sequencing.

The sample taken for sequencing was tumor tissue. This clonotype was obtained from a human donor with high-grade serous ovarian cancer.

In nucleotides, the sequence is TGTGCCAGCAGCTTAGCCAAAAACATTCAGTACTTC. Its amino acids are CASSLAKNIQYF. The rearrangement combines TRBV7-2 with TRBJ2-4, with the D segment identity uncertain. The germline ends are 0 bases apart after V is trimmed by 0 bases and J by 3 bases. The CDR3 measures 12 amino acids from cysteine to phenylalanine. Left in the record is the CDR3 DNA by itself, 36 bases read in frame from the first base. Sequences SGHTA (CDR1) and FQGNSA (CDR2) are obtained from the germline V gene.